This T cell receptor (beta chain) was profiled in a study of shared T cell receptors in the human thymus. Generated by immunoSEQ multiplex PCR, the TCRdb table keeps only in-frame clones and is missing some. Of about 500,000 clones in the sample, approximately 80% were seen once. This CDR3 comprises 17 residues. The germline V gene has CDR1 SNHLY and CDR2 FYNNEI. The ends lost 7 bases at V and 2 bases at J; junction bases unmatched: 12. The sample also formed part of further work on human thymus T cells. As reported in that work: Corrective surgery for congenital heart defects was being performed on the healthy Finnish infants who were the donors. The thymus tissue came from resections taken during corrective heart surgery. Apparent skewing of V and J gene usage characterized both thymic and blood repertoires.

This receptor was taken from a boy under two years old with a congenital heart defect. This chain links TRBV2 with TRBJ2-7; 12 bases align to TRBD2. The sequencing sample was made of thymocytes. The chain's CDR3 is CASTRLLLAGGAYEQYF. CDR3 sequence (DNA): TGTGCCAGCACCCGCCTCCTACTAGCGGGAGGAGCCTACGAGCAGTACTTC.